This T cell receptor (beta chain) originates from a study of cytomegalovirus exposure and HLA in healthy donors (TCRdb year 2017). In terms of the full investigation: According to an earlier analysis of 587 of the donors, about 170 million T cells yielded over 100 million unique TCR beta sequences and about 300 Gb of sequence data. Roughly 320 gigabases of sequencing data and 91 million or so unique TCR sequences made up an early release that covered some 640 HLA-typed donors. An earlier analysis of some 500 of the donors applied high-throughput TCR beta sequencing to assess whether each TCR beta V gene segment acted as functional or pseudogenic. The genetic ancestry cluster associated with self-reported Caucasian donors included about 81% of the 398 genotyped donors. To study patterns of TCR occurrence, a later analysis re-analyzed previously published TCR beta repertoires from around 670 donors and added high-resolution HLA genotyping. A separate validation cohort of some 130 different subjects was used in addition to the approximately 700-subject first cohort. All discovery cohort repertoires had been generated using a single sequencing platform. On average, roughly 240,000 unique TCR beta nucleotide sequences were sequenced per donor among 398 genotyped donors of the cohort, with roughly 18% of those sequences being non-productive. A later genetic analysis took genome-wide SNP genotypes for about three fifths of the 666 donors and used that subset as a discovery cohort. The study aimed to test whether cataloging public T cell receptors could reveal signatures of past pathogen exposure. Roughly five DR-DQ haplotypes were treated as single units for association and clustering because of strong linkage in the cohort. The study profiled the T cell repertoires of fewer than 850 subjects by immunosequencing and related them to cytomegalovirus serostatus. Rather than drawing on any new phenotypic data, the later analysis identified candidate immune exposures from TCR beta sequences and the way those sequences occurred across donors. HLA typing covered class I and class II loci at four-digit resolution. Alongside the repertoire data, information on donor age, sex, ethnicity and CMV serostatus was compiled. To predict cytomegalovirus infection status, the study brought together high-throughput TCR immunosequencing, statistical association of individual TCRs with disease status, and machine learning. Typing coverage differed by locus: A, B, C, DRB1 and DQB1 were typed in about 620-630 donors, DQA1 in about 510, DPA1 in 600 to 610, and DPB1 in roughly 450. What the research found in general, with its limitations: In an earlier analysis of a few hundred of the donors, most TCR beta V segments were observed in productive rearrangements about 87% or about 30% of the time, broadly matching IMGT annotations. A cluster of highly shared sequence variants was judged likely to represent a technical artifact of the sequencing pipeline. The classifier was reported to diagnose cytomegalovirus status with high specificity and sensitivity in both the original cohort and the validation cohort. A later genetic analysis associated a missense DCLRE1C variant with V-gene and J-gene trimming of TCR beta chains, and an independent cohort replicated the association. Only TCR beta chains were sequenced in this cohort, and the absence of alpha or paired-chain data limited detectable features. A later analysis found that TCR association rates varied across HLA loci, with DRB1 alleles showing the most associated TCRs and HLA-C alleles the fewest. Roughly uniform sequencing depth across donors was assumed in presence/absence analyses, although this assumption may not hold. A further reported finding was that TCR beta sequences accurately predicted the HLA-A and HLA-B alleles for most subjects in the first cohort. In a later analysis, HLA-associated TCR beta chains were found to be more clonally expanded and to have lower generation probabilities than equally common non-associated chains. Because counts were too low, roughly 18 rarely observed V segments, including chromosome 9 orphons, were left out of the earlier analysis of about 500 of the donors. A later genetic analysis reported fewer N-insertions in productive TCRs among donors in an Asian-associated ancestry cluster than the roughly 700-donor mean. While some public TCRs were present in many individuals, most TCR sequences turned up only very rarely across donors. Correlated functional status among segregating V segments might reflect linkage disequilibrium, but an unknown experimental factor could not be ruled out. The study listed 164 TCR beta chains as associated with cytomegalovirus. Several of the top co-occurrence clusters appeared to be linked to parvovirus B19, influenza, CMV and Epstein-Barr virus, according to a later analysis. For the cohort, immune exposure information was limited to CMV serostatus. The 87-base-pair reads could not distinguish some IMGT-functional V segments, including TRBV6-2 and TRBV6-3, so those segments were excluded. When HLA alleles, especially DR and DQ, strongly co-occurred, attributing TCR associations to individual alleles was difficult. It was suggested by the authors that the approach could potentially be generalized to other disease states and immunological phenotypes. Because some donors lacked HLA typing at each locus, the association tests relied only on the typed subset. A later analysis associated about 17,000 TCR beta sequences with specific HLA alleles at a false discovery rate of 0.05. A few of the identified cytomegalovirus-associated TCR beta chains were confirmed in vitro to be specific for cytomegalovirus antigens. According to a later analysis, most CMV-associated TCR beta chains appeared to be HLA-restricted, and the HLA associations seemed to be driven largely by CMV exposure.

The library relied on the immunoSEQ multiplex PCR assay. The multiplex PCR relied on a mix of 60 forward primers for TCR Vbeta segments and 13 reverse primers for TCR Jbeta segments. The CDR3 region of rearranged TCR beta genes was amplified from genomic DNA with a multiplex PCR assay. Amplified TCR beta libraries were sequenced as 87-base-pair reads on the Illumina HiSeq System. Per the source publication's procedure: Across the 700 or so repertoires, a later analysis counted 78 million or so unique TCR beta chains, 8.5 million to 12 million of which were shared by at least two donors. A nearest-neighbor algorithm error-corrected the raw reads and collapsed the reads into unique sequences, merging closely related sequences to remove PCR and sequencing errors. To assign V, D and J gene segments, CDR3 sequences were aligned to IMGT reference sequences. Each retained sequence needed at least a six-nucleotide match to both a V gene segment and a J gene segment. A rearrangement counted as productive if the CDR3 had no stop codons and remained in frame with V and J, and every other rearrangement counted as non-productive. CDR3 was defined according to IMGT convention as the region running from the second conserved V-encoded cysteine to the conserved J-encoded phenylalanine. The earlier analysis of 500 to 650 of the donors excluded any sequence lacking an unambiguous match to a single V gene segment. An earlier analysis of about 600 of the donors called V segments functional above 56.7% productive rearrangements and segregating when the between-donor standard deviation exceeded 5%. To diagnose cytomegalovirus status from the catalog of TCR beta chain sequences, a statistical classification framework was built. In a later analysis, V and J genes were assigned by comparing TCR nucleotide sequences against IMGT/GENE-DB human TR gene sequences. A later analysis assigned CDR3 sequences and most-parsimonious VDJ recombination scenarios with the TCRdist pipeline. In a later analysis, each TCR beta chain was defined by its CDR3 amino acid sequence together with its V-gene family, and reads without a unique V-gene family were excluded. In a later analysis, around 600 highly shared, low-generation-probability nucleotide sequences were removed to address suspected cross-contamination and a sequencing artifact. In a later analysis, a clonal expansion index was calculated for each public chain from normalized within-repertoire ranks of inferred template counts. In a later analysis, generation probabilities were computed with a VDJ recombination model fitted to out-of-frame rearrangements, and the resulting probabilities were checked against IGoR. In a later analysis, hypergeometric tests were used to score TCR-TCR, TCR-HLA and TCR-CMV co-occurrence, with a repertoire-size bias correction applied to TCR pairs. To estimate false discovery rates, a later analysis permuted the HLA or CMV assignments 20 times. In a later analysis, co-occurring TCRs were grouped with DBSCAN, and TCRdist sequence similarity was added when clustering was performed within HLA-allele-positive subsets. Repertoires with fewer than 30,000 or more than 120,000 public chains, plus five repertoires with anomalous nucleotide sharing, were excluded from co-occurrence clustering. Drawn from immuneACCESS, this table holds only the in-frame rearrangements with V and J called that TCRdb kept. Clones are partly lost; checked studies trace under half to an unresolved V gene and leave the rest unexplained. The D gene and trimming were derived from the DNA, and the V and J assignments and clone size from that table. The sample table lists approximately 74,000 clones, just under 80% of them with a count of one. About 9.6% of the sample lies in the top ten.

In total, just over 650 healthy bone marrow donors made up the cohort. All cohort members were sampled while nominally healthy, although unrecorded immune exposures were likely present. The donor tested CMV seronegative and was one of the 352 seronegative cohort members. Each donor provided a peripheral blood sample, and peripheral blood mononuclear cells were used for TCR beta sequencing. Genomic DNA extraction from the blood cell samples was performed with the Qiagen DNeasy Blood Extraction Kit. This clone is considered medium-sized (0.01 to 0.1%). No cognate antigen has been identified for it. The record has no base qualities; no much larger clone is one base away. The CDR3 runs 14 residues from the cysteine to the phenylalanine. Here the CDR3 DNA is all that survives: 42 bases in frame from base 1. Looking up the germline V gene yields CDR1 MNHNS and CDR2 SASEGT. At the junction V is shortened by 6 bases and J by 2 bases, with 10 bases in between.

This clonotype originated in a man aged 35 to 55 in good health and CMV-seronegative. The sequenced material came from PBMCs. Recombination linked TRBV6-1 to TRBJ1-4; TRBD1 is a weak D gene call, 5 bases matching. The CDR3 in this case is CASRETVTNEKLFF. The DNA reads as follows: TGTGCCAGCAGGGAGACAGTCACTAATGAAAAACTGTTTTTT.